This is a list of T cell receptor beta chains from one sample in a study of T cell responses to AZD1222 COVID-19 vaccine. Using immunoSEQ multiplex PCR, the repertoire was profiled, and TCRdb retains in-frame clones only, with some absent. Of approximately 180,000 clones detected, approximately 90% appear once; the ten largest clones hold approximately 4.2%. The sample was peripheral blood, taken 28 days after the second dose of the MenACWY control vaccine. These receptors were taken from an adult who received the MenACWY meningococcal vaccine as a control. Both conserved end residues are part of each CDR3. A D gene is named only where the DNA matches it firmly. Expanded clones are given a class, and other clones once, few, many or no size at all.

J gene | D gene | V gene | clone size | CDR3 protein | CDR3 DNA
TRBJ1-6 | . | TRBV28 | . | CASSLGESHSPLHF | TGTGCCAGCAGTTTAGGGGAATCCCATTCACCCCTCCACTTT
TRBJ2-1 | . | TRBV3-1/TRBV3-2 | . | CASSQPGAGKTDEQFF | TGTGCCAGCAGCCAGCCCGGTGCGGGGAAGACTGATGAGCAGTTCTTC
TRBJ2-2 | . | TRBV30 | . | CAWSLPGESGELFF | TGTGCCTGGAGCCTGCCGGGGGAGTCCGGGGAGCTGTTTTTT
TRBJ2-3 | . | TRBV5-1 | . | CASSFEGLDTDTQYF | TGCGCCAGCAGCTTCGAGGGACTGGACACAGATACGCAGTATTTT
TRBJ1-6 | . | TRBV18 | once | CASSPAGPRLNSPLHF | TGTGCCAGCTCACCGGCAGGGCCTAGGCTAAATTCACCCCTCCACTTT
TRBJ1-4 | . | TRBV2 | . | CASKRAGTNEKLFF | TGTGCCAGCAAGAGGGCAGGTACTAATGAAAAACTGTTTTTT
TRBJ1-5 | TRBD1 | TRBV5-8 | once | CASSLEGAGQPQHF | TGTGCCAGCAGCTTGGAGGGGGCGGGGCAGCCCCAGCATTTT
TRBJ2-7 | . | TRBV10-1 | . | CASSDSWPKPYEQYF | TGCGCCAGCAGTGACAGCTGGCCCAAGCCCTACGAGCAGTACTTC
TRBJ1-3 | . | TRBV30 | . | CAWTGYGNTIYF | TGTGCCTGGACGGGATACGGAAACACCATATATTTT
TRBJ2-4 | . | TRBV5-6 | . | CASSLGRNIQYF | TGTGCCAGCAGCCTCGGAAGAAACATTCAGTACTTC
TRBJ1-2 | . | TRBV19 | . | CASTSGGTNYGYTF | TGTGCCAGTACCTCCGGCGGAACTAACTATGGCTACACCTTC
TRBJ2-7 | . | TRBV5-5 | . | CASSLIGYEQYF | TGTGCCAGCAGCTTGATAGGGTACGAGCAGTACTTC
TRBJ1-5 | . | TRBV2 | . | CASSDEVGFHQPQHF | TGTGCCAGCAGTGACGAGGTGGGATTTCATCAGCCCCAGCATTTT
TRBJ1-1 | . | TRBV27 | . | CASSIPGHQNTEAFF | TGTGCCAGCAGTATTCCGGGACACCAGAACACTGAAGCTTTCTTT
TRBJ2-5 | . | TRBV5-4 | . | CASSGGTFTQETQYF | TGTGCCAGCAGCGGCGGGACCTTTACACAAGAGACCCAGTACTTC
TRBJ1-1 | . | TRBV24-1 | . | CATRQGFNTEAFF | TGTGCCACCAGGCAGGGTTTTAACACTGAAGCTTTCTTT
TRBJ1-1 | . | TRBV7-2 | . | CASSLDPVNTEAFF | TGTGCCAGCAGCTTAGATCCGGTGAACACTGAAGCTTTCTTT
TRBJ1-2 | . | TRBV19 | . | CASTDGGGYTF | TGTGCCAGTACTGATGGGGGAGGCTACACCTTC
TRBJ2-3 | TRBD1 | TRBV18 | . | CASSPPGTGGAGQYF | TGTGCCAGCTCACCACCTGGGACAGGGGGCGCAGGGCAGTATTTT
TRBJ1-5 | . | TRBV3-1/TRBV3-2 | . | CASSLGATNQPQHF | TGTGCCAGCAGCCTCGGGGCCACCAATCAGCCCCAGCATTTT
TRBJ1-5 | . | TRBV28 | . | CASSLVGRGLNQPQHF | TGTGCCAGCAGTCTGGTGGGCAGGGGCCTCAATCAGCCCCAGCATTTT
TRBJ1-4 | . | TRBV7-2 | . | CASSLGGGEKLFF | TGTGCCAGCAGCCTAGGGGGGGGTGAAAAACTGTTTTTT
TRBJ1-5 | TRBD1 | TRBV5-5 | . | CASSHGQGMEPQHF | TGTGCCAGCAGCCATGGACAGGGGATGGAGCCCCAGCATTTT
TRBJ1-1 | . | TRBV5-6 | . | CASSLGRRWEAFF | TGTGCCAGCAGCTTGGGACGGCGCTGGGAAGCTTTCTTT
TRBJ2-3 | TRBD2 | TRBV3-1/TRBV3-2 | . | CASSQEQVAGALTDTQYF | TGTGCCAGCAGCCAAGAACAGGTAGCGGGGGCCCTCACAGATACGCAGTATTTT
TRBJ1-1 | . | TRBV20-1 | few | CVTGIGAEAFF | TGCGTTACAGGGATCGGGGCTGAAGCTTTCTTT
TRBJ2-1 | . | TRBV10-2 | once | CASSESVALSSYNEQFF | TGCGCCAGCAGTGAGTCCGTAGCGCTAAGCTCCTACAATGAGCAGTTCTTC
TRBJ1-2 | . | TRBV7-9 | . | CASSFGQSGQGYGYTF | TGTGCCAGCAGCTTCGGGCAAAGTGGCCAGGGGTATGGCTACACCTTC
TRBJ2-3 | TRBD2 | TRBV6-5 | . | CASSTTSGTDTQYF | TGTGCCAGCAGTACGACTAGCGGCACAGATACGCAGTATTTT
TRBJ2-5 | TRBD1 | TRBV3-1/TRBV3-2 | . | CASTDRGEETQYF | TGTGCCAGCACCGACAGGGGAGAAGAGACCCAGTACTTC
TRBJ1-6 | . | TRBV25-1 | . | CASRGSNSPLHF | TGTGCCAGCAGGGGGAGTAATTCACCCCTCCACTTT
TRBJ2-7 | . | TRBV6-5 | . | CATSTTETPSYEQYF | TGTGCCACCTCTACGACAGAAACCCCCTCCTACGAGCAGTACTTC
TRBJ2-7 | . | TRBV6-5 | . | CASSYEVAEPYEQYF | TGTGCCAGCAGTTACGAAGTGGCGGAACCCTACGAGCAGTACTTC
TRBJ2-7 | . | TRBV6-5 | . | CASSSGSLRESYEQYF | TGTGCCAGCAGTTCTGGATCGCTCCGCGAATCCTACGAGCAGTACTTC
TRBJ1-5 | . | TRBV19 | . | CASKRPQHF | TGTGCCAGTAAACGACCCCAGCATTTT
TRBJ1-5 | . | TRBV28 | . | CASRGFVWGNQPQHF | TGTGCCAGCAGAGGTTTTGTATGGGGAAATCAGCCCCAGCATTTT